The TCR beta chain under discussion was sequenced for a study of identifying expanded T cells in peripheral blood. The study, taken as a whole, reports: Technical replicates showed approximately 1.2 changed clones; two weeks about 16; four weeks 19. Across healthy donors, higher total template counts meant significantly greater roughly 2-week count variance.

As concerns this clone: Antigen specificity is unknown.

The CDR3 has 16 amino acids. V lost 1 base to trimming and J lost 4 bases, with 14 bases between them. Looked up from germline, CDR1 is MNHEY and CDR2 is SMNVEV (reference sequence). Healthy donors had no documented immune events, such as infections, while sampled. Assay: immunoSEQ multiplex PCR; the TCRdb copy retains only in-frame clones and omits some. Here the sample spans around 68,000 clones, more than 70% being singletons. The V gene is TRBV27, the J gene TRBJ1-5; tentative D call: TRBD1 (5 bases). The sample taken for sequencing was blood. This clonotype was sampled from a person aged 18 to 75 in good health. The CDR3 region has the DNA TGTGCCAGCAGTTTATATTTGGACACGGCGAATCAGCCCCAGCATTTT. It yields the protein CASSLYLDTANQPQHF.